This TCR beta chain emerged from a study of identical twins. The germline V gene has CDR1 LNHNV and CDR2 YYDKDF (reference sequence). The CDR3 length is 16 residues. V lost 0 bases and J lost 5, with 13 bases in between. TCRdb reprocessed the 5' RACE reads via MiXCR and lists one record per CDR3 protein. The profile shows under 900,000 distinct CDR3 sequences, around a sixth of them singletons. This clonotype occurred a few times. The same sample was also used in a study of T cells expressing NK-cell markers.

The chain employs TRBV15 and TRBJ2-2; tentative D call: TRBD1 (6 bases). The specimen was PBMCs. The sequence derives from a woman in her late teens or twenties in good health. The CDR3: CATSRDQQGWTGELFF. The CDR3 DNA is TGTGCCACCAGCAGAGATCAACAGGGTTGGACCGGGGAGCTGTTTTTT.